This T cell receptor beta chain comes out of a study of OX40 agonist ivuxolimab in advanced cancers. Context from the whole study: The costimulatory receptor OX40 (CD134) was targeted by ivuxolimab, a fully human IgG2 agonistic monoclonal antibody. Intravenous ivuxolimab was administered to patients every 2 weeks at six dose levels: 0.01, 0.1, 0.3, 1.5, 3 and 10 mg/kg. Of the roughly 53 patients in dose escalation, about 19 had hepatocellular carcinoma, about 15 had melanoma, 9 had renal cell carcinoma and 9 had head and neck cancer. A male proportion of roughly 80% and a mean age of approximately 58 years, ranging from 23 to 79, were recorded for the dose-escalation cohort. Patients were allowed to have had prior anti-PD-1, anti-PD-L1 or anti-CTLA-4 therapy, and roughly two fifths of the dose-escalation patients had been treated with checkpoint inhibitors. Partial responses occurred in three dose-escalation patients, of whom one had hepatocellular carcinoma and two had cutaneous melanoma. The purpose of peripheral TCRbeta sequencing was to test whether ivuxolimab changed TCR sequence diversity and led to clonal T-cell expansion. The paper reports the monotherapy dose-escalation portion (N ≈ 50 patients) of the phase I ivuxolimab trial.

The CDR3 runs 15 residues from the cysteine to the phenylalanine. The retained sequence is limited to the CDR3, 45 bases, with the frame set at the first base. Ends trimmed: V by 7 bases, J by 8 bases; bases unmatched to a gene: 11. CDR1 SGHTA and CDR2 FQGNSA were looked up in the germline V gene. Broad study findings and their caveats: Clonal expansion of both CD4+ and CD8+ blood T cells was observed from baseline to week 6 at doses 0.1 to 3.0 mg/kg. Which antigens the clonally expanded peripheral T cells were specific for was not determined. Low levels of normalized T-cell clonal expansion were also shown by some nonresponding patients. In partial responders in the 0.1-3.0 mg/kg groups, normalized peripheral clonal expansion was found to be among the lowest, especially among CD8+ T cells. On average, CD8+ T cells showed more expanded clones than CD4+ T cells after ivuxolimab.

This clone was counted a single time. Its antigen is still unknown. Base quality data are lacking; no much larger clone is found one base away. The trial excluded patients who had a history of autoimmune disease or who were on systemic immunosuppression. Peripheral blood for TCR sequencing was collected from all dose cohorts at baseline, on cycle 4 day 1, and on cycle 7 day 1. Samples came from an open-label, multicenter, first-in-human phase I dose-escalation trial of ivuxolimab. Adults with locally advanced or metastatic head and neck squamous cell, hepatocellular, melanoma or renal cell carcinoma were enrolled in the trial. Before TCR sequencing, CD4+ and CD8+ T cells were separately sorted from peripheral blood. Genomic DNA was isolated from the sorted cells so that the TCRbeta CDR3 region could be sequenced. TCRbeta CDR3 regions were sequenced using the immunoSEQ Assay. TCRdb's version of the immuneACCESS table is confined to in-frame rearrangements and falls short of the full clone set. An unresolved V gene accounts for under half of the shortfall where checked; the remainder is of unknown origin. The sample table records tens of thousands of clones; roughly 82% of these occur just once. 5.5% to 6% of the sample is in the top ten clones.

Sequences were derived from CD4+ or CD8+ T cells sorted from blood, sampled in a trial of the OX40 agonist ivuxolimab. The V gene is TRBV7-2 and the J gene is TRBJ1-6; 7 bases in the junction line up with TRBD1. The TCR sequence derives from an adult with an advanced solid tumor such as melanoma, head and neck, liver or kidney cancer. The CDR3 region reads CASTRARTGDSPLHF. The DNA reads as follows: TGTGCCAGCACCAGAGCCCGGACAGGAGATTCACCCCTCCACTTT.